The entry that follows covers one TCR beta chain sequence. Its antigen remains unidentified. The data stem from a study of CD8+ T cells in alopecia areata. Regarding the study as a whole: Lesional scalp, notably in alopecia totalis/universalis, had clonality above that of normal scalp.

Those with alopecia areata gave lesional scalp punch biopsies and peripheral blood. Investigators sorted PBMCs to obtain both CD4+ and CD8+ T cells. Extracted from the samples, RNA was reverse transcribed into cDNA to serve as the sequencing template. Profiled with immunoSEQ multiplex PCR; TCRdb holds only in-frame clones, not every one. The top ten clones hold roughly 3.3% of a sample with more than 90,000 clones, more than 30% of them seen once. This clonotype was obtained from a human donor with alopecia areata. Source material: CD4+ T cells sorted from blood.

The CDR3 region has the DNA TGCAGCGTTGGACTAGCGGGAGGTTTAGAGACCCAGTACTTC. This gives the protein CSVGLAGGLETQYF. The V gene is TRBV29-1, the J gene TRBJ2-5, with 13 bases matching TRBD2. The CDR3 loop spans 14 amino acids. From germline, CDR1 is SQVTM and CDR2 ANQGSEA. With 4 bases clipped from V and 4 bases from J, the junction kept 3 bases outside the gene matches. The full variable domain, completed using reference TRBV29-1 and TRBJ2-5, is SAVISQKPSRDICQRGTSLTIQCQVDSQVTMMFWYRQQPGQSLTLIATANQGSEATYESGFVIDKFPISRPNLTFSTLTVSNMSPEDSSIYLCSVGLAGGLETQYFGPGTRLLVL.